A single sample is the source of the 16 T cell receptor beta chains below, sequenced in a study of blood T cell repertoires in COVID-19 (dated by TCRdb to about 2020). Library preparation was by the immunoSEQ multiplex PCR assay. Here the immuneACCESS table is served through TCRdb, limited to in-frame sequences with V and J called. Missing clones are a known gap in these copies; in checked studies unresolved V genes cover under half, and the rest lacks a known reason. The table for this sample lists 25,000 or so clones; 88% of them were counted only once. Together, the top ten hold roughly 8% of the sample. The sample comprised peripheral blood. Every receptor here comes from a woman in her 50s with active COVID-19.

The chain joins TRBV28 to TRBJ1-2; a possible D gene is TRBD1 (6 bases). Trimming removed 8 bases from V and 3 bases from J, with 13 bases in between. Germline lookup yields CDR1 MDHEN and CDR2 SYDVKM. This CDR3 contains 13 residues. CDR3 sequence: CASRQVEDYGYTF. The CDR3 DNA reads as TGTGCCAGCCGACAGGTGGAGGACTATGGCTACACCTTC.

The chain recombines TRBV12-3 or TRBV12-4 with TRBJ2-7, with 7 positions matching TRBD1. With V trimmed by 3 bases and J by 4 bases, 3 bases remained unmatched. CDR3 length: 13 amino acids. The CDR3 is CASSLDRIYEQYF. The CDR3 region has the DNA TGTGCCAGCAGTTTGGACAGGATTTACGAGCAGTACTTC.

The rearrangement joins TRBV6-2 or TRBV6-3 to TRBJ2-3; 7 bases fit TRBD2. The junction had 8 bases not matched to a gene; V was cut back by 4 bases and J by 4 bases. The CDR3 loop spans 15 amino acids. The V gene's germline CDR1 is MNHEY and CDR2 SVGEGT. The CDR3 bases are TGTGCCAGCAGTTTACTAGTGGCGGGGGCAGATACGCAGTATTTT. Protein product: CASSLLVAGADTQYF.

The genes are TRBV5-1 and TRBJ1-6, with D possibly being TRBD1 (6 bases). Germline V gives CDR1 SGHRS, CDR2 YFSETQ. The V end lost 1 base, the J end lost 7 bases, and 9 bases lay between the germline ends. CDR3 size: 14 residues. The CDR3 region has the DNA TGCGCCAGCAGCTTGACAGGGAACAATTCACCCCTCCACTTT. It codes for CASSLTGNNSPLHF. Looking up the rest from reference TRBV5-1 and TRBJ1-6 gives the full variable domain: KAGVTQTPRYLIKTRGQQVTLSCSPISGHRSVSWYQQTPGQGLQFLFEYFSETQRNKGNFPGRFSGRQFSNSRSEMNVSTLELGDSALYLCASSLTGNNSPLHFGNGTRLTVT.

This CDR3 is CASRKQGGTEAFF. The CDR3, as DNA: TGTGCCAGCCGTAAACAGGGTGGCACTGAAGCTTTCTTT. The chain couples TRBV6-5 to TRBJ1-1; TRBD1 might be the D (6 bases). Germline values: CDR1 MNHEY, CDR2 SVGAGI. This CDR3 is 13 amino acids long. Trimming removed 8 bases at V and 4 bases at J, with 14 bases between.

The gene calls are TRBV2 and TRBJ1-2, with 10 bases aligning to TRBD1. With 7 bases clipped from V and 6 bases from J, the junction kept 8 bases outside the gene matches. The CDR3 is 14 amino acids. Germline CDR1 reads SNHLY; CDR2 reads FYNNEI. In DNA, the CDR3 is TGTGCCAGCACCTCGGGACAGGGGTTAGATGGCTACACCTTC. Translating gives CASTSGQGLDGYTF. Drawing the rest from reference TRBV2 and TRBJ1-2, the complete variable domain is EPEVTQTPSHQVTQMGQEVILRCVPISNHLYFYWYRQILGQKVEFLVSFYNNEISEKSEIFDDQFSVERPDGSNFTLKIRSTKLEDSAMYFCASTSGQGLDGYTFGSGTRLTVV.

The chain uses TRBV19 and TRBJ1-5; 8 nucleotides line up with TRBD1. Germline values: CDR1 LNHDA, CDR2 SQIVND (reference sequence). V lost 4 bases to trimming and J lost 1 base; unmatched junction nucleotides: 12. The CDR3 extends over 18 amino acids. The CDR3 sequence is CASSRGFSGGTSNQPQHF. CDR3 bases: TGTGCCAGTAGTAGGGGGTTCTCAGGGGGCACGAGCAATCAGCCCCAGCATTTT.

This clone was found a few times. The V call is TRBV27, the J call TRBJ1-6; 11 nucleotides line up with TRBD1. The CDR3 is 16 amino acids. Germline V gene lookup returns CDR1 MNHEY and CDR2 SMNVEV (reference sequence). The V gene end was trimmed by 4 bases and the J gene end by 9 bases; junction bases not matched to a gene: 8. CDR3 DNA: TGTGCCAGCAGTTCCCCTCGGACAGGGGGCTTTTCACCCCTCCACTTT. Residues: CASSSPRTGGFSPLHF.

As concerns this clone: At one end, the junction sequence differs from germline, possibly due to a read error. This chain joins TRBV7-7 and TRBJ1-2; D unresolved. Germline CDR1 reads SSHAT; CDR2 reads FNYEAQ (reference sequence). There are 19 residues in the CDR3. The CDR3 DNA reads TGTGCTAGCAGCCGCTCCGGCCTCTCTTTTACCACACAGTGGTATGGCTACACCTTC. Translating it yields CASSRSGLSFTTQWYGYTF.

The V and J genes are TRBV3-1 (or the pseudogene TRBV3-2) and TRBJ2-7; 7 bases match TRBD2. Germline assignment: CDR1 LGHDT and CDR2 YNNKEL (reference sequence). The ends lost 1 base at V and 5 bases at J; junction bases unmatched: 8. CDR3 length equals 15 residues. CDR3 nucleotides: TGTGCCAGCAGCCAAGGCGGCGGGGGAAAGAACGAGCAGTACTTC. Protein: CASSQGGGGKNEQYF.

The chain combines TRBV3-1 (or the pseudogene TRBV3-2) with TRBJ1-1, with 7 bases identical to TRBD1. V trimming: 4 bases; J trimming: 5 bases; junction bases outside the gene matches: 10. Germline V gives CDR1 LGHDT, CDR2 YNNKEL (reference sequence). The CDR3 consists of 15 residues. In nucleotides, the CDR3 is TGTGCCAGCAGCCTGTACAGGGGCGAGGGGACTGAAGCTTTCTTT. Translating gives CASSLYRGEGTEAFF.

This clone occurred once. The V call is TRBV5-1, the J call TRBJ1-1; 12 nucleotides align to TRBD1. Trimming at V came to 3 bases and at J to 6 bases, leaving 9 bases not matched to a gene. CDR1 and CDR2 from the germline V gene are SGHRS and YFSETQ. The CDR3 is made up of 16 amino acids. CDR3 loop: CASSSSGQGAHPEAFF. CDR3 DNA: TGCGCCAGCAGCTCCTCGGGACAGGGGGCTCACCCTGAAGCTTTCTTT.

The V gene is TRBV5-6, the J gene TRBJ2-7; D is possibly TRBD1 (6 bases). This CDR3 has 14 amino acids. The germline V and J ends were trimmed by 2 bases and 0 bases, with 9 bases remaining between them. Germline V gene sequence: CDR1 SGHDT, CDR2 YYEEEE. CDR3 in amino acids: CASSLQGLSYEQYF. The CDR3, as DNA: TGTGCCAGCAGCTTACAGGGCCTCTCCTACGAGCAGTACTTC.

This clone is a singleton in its sample. J is TRBJ2-7 and V is TRBV5-1, with D tentatively TRBD2 (6 bases). Germline-derived CDR1 and CDR2 are SGHRS and YFSETQ. The CDR3 consists of 14 residues. Trimming left V 4 bases short and J 0 bases short, with 11 bases between. CDR3 residues: CASSPRGGSYEQYF. For the CDR3, the DNA is TGCGCCAGCAGCCCGCGGGGTGGCTCCTACGAGCAGTACTTC.

The chain combines TRBV5-6 with TRBJ1-1; D may be TRBD1 (5 bases). The CDR3 totals 15 residues. Germline assignment: CDR1 SGHDT and CDR2 YYEEEE. The V end lost 4 bases, the J end lost 1 base, and 14 bases lay between the germline ends. The DNA for the CDR3 is TGTGCCAGCAGCCCCCCCTCTGGACAGAACACTGAAGCTTTCTTT. Its protein is CASSPPSGQNTEAFF. The variable domain in full, completed from reference TRBV5-6 and TRBJ1-1, reads DAGVTQSPTHLIKTRGQQVTLRCSPKSGHDTVSWYQQALGQGPQFIFQYYEEEERQRGNFPDRFSGHQFPNYSSELNVNALLLGDSALYLCASSPPSGQNTEAFFGQGTRLTVV.

The chain uses TRBV7-9 and TRBJ2-1; TRBD2 might be the D (5 bases). This CDR3 has 15 residues. Trimming pared 2 bases from V and 1 base from J, leaving 9 bases between. Germline assignment: CDR1 SEHNR and CDR2 FQNEAQ (reference sequence). The CDR3 nucleotides read TGTGCCAGCAGCTTACGGAGGAGATCCTACAATGAGCAGTTCTTC. Protein product: CASSLRRRSYNEQFF.